This T cell receptor (beta chain) derives from a study of T cell repertoires in cytomegalovirus infection. One entry per CDR3 protein, called by TCRdb with MiXCR from the reads. The sample shows approximately 340,000 distinct CDR3 sequences, about 29% of them seen only once. V shed 5 bases, J shed 8 bases, and the junction held 7 bases outside the gene matches. From germline, CDR1 is SGHVS and CDR2 FNYEAQ. CDR3 length: 13 residues. A remark on this clonotype: Antigen unknown.

This sequence originates from a human donor in good health (CMV status not recorded). Some clones in this sample may be carry-over from other donors' samples. This specimen was cultured PBMCs, taken from culture after CMV antigen stimulation. The chain uses TRBV7-6 and TRBJ1-2; TRBD1 aligns across 8 bases. CDR3 coding DNA: TGTGCCAGCAGCCCTACGACAGGGGCGGGCTACACCTTC. This gives the protein CASSPTTGAGYTF.